Sequencing of this T cell receptor (beta chain) was carried out in a study of shared clonotypes between healthy human individuals. Across the study: The plates for each donor numbered three CD4 naive, three CD4 memory, two CD8 naive and one CD8 memory.

Original analysis: Junction-only sequences produced by ImmunoSEQ had no quality scores, so filtering differed. Clones were sequenced by immunoSEQ multiplex PCR, and TCRdb holds only the in-frame ones, with some missing. V, J and clone size reflect that table, while D and trimming were determined from the DNA. The sample has under 2,500,000 clones, 95% seen once. Remarks on this clone: Antigen unknown.

The CDR3 covers 11 residues. Between the trimmed V and J ends, which lost 6 bases and 8 bases, there was a span of 13 bases. CDR1 and CDR2 from the germline V gene are DFQATT and SNEGSKA (reference sequence). Study-wide results and limits: All-four-donor shared clonotypes had higher generation probabilities than non-shared clonotypes did. Represented diversity, genetic and exposure-history alike, was limited by few donors.

The TCR originated in a man between 18 and 35 years old in good health. Material for sequencing was naive CD4+ T cells sorted from blood. Indicated subset: CD45RA+ positively selected. The chain combines TRBV20-1 with TRBJ1-2; the D is unclear. The CDR3 nucleotides read TGCAGTGCAGGCGGGGTGGAAGGCTACACCTTC. Translated: CSAGGVEGYTF.